One sample yielded the 5 T cell receptor beta chains listed below, sequenced in a study of read filtering for tumor transcriptome and immune sequencing. From around 0.4 ug of RNA, a library with molecular barcoded alpha/delta and beta/gamma adaptors was made. TCRdb reprocessed the reads via MiXCR and lists one record per CDR3 protein. The sample records more than 70,000 distinct CDR3 sequences, roughly a fifth being singletons. Material for sequencing was a population of CD138-negative cells sorted from bone marrow. The receptors were sampled from a donor at least 40 years old with multiple myeloma.

In its sample, this clonotype was seen many times. The chain employs TRBV14 and TRBJ2-1; D is perhaps TRBD2 (5 bases). The CDR3 contains 13 residues. V was pared by 3 bases and J by 9 bases, with 12 bases between. The germline CDR1 and CDR2 sequences are SGHDN and FVKESK. In DNA, the CDR3 is TGTGCCAGCAGCCAGACCCTGGGAGTTGAGCAGTTCTTC. Translation: CASSQTLGVEQFF.

In its sample, this clonotype was seen many times. This chain uses TRBV5-4 with TRBJ2-3, with 8 bases lining up with TRBD2. CDR1 and CDR2 from the germline V gene are SGHNT and YYREEE (reference sequence). V lost 4 bases to trimming and J lost 5 bases; unmatched junction nucleotides: 9. This CDR3 comprises 15 residues. CDR3 protein: CASSDPGGAGDTQYF. The CDR3 DNA sequence: TGTGCCAGCAGCGACCCCGGGGGGGCCGGAGATACGCAGTATTTT.

V gene TRBV5-8 combines with J gene TRBJ2-7; 7 nucleotides match TRBD1. Looked up from germline, CDR1 is SGHTS and CDR2 is YDEGEE. The CDR3 has 15 residues. The junction had 9 bases not matched to a gene; V was cut back by 6 bases and J by 0 bases. CDR3 protein: CASNPSGTVSYEQYF. CDR3 nucleotide sequence: TGTGCCAGCAACCCGTCCGGGACAGTCTCCTACGAGCAGTACTTC.

This clonotype came up many times. The V and J genes are TRBV12-3 or TRBV12-4 and TRBJ2-1; 10 bases map to TRBD1. Trimming took 5 bases from V and 5 from J; bases not matched to a gene: 3. The CDR3 contains 14 residues. The CDR3: CASSRDRGHNEQFF. The CDR3 DNA sequence: TGTGCCAGCAGTCGGGACAGGGGCCACAATGAGCAGTTCTTC.

Many counts were recorded for this clonotype. The chain couples TRBV30 to TRBJ2-7, with D unresolved. This CDR3 contains 12 residues. V was pared by 0 bases and J by 6 bases, with 9 bases between. Germline CDR1 and CDR2: GTSNPN and SVGIG (reference sequence). The chain's CDR3 is CAWSVQWGEQYF. Written as DNA, the CDR3 is TGTGCCTGGAGTGTACAGTGGGGCGAGCAGTACTTC.